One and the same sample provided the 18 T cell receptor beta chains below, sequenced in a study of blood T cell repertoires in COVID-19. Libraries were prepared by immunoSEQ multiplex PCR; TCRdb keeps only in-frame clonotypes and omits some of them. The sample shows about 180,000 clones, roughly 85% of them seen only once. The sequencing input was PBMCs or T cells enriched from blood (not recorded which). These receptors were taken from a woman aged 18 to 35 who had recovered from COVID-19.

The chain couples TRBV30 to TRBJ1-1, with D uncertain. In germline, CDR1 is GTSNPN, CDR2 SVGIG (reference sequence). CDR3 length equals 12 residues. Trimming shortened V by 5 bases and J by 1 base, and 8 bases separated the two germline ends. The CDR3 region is CAWARGNTEAFF. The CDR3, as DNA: TGTGCCTGGGCTCGGGGGAACACTGAAGCTTTCTTT.

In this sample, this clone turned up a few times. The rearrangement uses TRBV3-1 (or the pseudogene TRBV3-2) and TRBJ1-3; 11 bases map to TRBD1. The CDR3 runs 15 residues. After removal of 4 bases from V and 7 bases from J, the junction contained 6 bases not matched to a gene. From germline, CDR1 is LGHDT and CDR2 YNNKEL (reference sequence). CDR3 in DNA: TGTGCCAGCAGCCGAACGGGACAGGGGGATAACACCATATATTTT. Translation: CASSRTGQGDNTIYF.

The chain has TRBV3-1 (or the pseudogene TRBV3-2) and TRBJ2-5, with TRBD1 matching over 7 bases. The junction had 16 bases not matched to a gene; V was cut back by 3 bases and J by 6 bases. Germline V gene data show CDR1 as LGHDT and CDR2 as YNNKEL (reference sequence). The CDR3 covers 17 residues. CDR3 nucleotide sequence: TGTGCCAGCAGCCAGGCCACCGGACAGGAGGTGGGGAAGACCCAGTACTTC. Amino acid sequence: CASSQATGQEVGKTQYF.

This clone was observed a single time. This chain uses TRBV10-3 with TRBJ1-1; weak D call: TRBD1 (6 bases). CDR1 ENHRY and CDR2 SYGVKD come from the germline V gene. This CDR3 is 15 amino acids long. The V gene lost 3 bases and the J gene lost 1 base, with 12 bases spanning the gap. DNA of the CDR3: TGTGCCATCAGTGATAAGGGACACCCGAACACTGAAGCTTTCTTT. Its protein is CAISDKGHPNTEAFF.

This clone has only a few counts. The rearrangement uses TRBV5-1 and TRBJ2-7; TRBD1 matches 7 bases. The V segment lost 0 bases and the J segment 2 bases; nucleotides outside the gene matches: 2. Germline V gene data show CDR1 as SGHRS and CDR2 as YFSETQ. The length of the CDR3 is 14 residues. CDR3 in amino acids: CASSLEQGAYEQYF. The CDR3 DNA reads TGCGCCAGCAGCTTGGAGCAGGGGGCCTACGAGCAGTACTTC. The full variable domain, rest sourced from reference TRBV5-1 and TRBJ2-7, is KAGVTQTPRYLIKTRGQQVTLSCSPISGHRSVSWYQQTPGQGLQFLFEYFSETQRNKGNFPGRFSGRQFSNSRSEMNVSTLELGDSALYLCASSLEQGAYEQYFGPGTRLTVT.

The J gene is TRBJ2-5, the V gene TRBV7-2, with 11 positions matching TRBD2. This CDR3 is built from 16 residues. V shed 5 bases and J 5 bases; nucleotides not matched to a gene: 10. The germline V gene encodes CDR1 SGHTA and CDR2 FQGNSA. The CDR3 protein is CASSPLAGGRLETQYF. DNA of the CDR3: TGTGCCAGCAGCCCGTTAGCGGGGGGGCGCTTGGAGACCCAGTACTTC. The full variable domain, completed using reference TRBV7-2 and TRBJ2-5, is GAGVSQSPSNKVTEKGKDVELRCDPISGHTALYWYRQSLGQGLEFLIYFQGNSAPDKSGLPSDRFSAERTGGSVSTLTIQRTQQEDSAVYLCASSPLAGGRLETQYFGPGTRLLVL.

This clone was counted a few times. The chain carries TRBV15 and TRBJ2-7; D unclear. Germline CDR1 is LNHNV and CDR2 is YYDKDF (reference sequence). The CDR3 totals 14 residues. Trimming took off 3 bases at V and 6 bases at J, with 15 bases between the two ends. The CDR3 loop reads CATSRDKIPSEQYF. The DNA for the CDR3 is TGTGCCACCAGCAGGGATAAGATCCCTAGCGAGCAGTACTTC.

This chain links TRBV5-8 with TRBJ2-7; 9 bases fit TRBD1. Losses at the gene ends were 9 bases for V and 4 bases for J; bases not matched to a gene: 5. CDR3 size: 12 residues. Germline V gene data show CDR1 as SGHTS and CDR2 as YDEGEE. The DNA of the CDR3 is TGTGCCATGGGGACAGGGTGGTACGAGCAGTACTTC. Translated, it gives CAMGTGWYEQYF.

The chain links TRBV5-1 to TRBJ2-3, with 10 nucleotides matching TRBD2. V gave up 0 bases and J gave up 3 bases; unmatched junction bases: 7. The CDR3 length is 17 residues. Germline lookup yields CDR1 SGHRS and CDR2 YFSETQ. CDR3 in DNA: TGCGCCAGCAGCTTGGGGCTAGCGGGAGCAGGAACAGATACGCAGTATTTT. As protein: CASSLGLAGAGTDTQYF.

The chain's CDR3 is CASSYSLWGGAYEQYF. The CDR3 DNA reads TGTGCCAGCAGTTACTCGTTATGGGGGGGTGCTTACGAGCAGTACTTC. This rearrangement joins TRBV6-5 to TRBJ2-7, with 7 positions matching TRBD2. CDR1 is MNHEY, CDR2 SVGAGI, per germline. This CDR3 spans 16 amino acids. V shed 0 bases, J shed 4 bases, and the junction held 9 bases outside the gene matches.

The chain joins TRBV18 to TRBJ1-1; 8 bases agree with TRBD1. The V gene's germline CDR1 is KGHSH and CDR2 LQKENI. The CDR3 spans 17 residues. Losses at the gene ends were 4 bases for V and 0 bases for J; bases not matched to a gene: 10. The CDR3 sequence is CASSQGQGVGVNTEAFF. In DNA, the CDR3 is TGTGCCAGCTCACAAGGACAGGGTGTCGGGGTGAACACTGAAGCTTTCTTT.

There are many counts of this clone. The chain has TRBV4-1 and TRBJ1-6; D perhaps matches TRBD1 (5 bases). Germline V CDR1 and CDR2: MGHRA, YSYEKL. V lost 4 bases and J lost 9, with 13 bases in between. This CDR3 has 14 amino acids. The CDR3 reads CASSPGHASSPLHF. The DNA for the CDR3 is TGCGCCAGCAGCCCCGGACATGCGAGTTCACCCCTCCACTTT.

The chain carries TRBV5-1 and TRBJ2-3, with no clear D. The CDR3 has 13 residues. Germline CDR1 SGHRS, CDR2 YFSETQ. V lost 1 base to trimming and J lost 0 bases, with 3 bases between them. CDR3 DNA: TGCGCCAGCAGCTTGCCTAGCACAGATACGCAGTATTTT. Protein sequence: CASSLPSTDTQYF.

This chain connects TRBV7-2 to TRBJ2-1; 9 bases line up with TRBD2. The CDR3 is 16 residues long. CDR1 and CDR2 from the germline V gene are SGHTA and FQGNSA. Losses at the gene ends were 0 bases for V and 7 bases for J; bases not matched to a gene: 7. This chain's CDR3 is CASSLAGGLAANEQFF. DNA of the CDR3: TGTGCCAGCAGCTTAGCGGGGGGACTAGCAGCTAATGAGCAGTTCTTC.

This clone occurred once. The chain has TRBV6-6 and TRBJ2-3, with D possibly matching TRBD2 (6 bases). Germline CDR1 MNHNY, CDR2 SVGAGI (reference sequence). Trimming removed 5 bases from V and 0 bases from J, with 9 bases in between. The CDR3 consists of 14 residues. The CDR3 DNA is TGTGCCAGCAGTCTCGGGACTAGCACAGATACGCAGTATTTT. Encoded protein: CASSLGTSTDTQYF.

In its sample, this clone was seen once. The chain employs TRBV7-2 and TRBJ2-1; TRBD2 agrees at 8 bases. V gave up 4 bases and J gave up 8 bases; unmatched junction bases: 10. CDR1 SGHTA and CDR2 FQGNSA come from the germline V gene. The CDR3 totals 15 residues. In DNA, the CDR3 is TGTGCCAGCAGCTCACTAGCGGACCTTGTTGATGAGCAGTTCTTC. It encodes CASSSLADLVDEQFF.

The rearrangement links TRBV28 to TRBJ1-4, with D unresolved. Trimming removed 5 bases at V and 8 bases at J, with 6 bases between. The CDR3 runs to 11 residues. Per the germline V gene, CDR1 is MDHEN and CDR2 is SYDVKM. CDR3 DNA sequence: TGTGCCAGCAGTATCCAGGAAAAACTGTTTTTT. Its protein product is CASSIQEKLFF.

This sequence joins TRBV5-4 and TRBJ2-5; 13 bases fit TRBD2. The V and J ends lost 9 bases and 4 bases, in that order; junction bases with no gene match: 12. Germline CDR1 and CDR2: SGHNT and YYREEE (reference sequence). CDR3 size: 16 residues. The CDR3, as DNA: TGTGCCACGCGGACTAGCGGGAGTGGGTCTGGAGAGACCCAGTACTTC. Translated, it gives CATRTSGSGSGETQYF.